Sequencing of this T cell receptor (beta chain) was carried out in a study of cytomegalovirus exposure and HLA in healthy donors. V dropped 10 bases and J dropped 6 bases, with 10 bases sitting between them. This CDR3 region has 10 residues. Germline CDR1 and CDR2: MNHEY and SMNVEV (reference sequence). 13 Jbeta primers and 60 Vbeta primers were used for the PCR. Generated by immunoSEQ multiplex PCR, the TCRdb table keeps only in-frame clones and is missing some. The sample lists 150,000 or so clones, 68% occurring once. V usage is TRBV27 and J usage is TRBJ2-7, with D uncertain. The TCR was taken from a man younger than 40 in good health and CMV-seropositive. The source material was PBMCs. CDR3 amino acids: CAKPVREQYF. CDR3 DNA sequence: TGTGCCAAGCCCGTCCGCGAGCAGTACTTC.